The entry below describes one T cell receptor (beta chain). The antigen remains undetermined. This sample stems from a study of CD8 T cells in ankylosing spondylitis. Study results and limitations: Some motif variants were previously reported in reactive arthritis synovial fluid and blood.

Trimming removed 4 bases from V and 2 bases from J; junction bases left unmatched: 5. The V gene's germline CDR1 is SEHNR and CDR2 FQNEAQ (reference sequence). The CDR3 contains 15 residues. MiXCR, run by TCRdb on the 5' RACE reads, gives a single entry per CDR3 protein. The sample lists roughly 97,000 distinct CDR3 sequences, almost 8.5% occurring once. The material sequenced was blood, either unsorted or a sorted T cell fraction (not recorded which). The chain employs TRBV7-9 and TRBJ2-3, with TRBD2 matching 8 bases. The sequence was obtained from a male donor with ankylosing spondylitis or in good health (not recorded which). DNA of the CDR3: TGTGCCAGCAGCTCCCCTAGCGGGCTCACAGATACGCAGTATTTT. Translating it yields CASSSPSGLTDTQYF.